This T cell receptor (beta chain) was recovered during a study of cytomegalovirus exposure and HLA in healthy donors. The germline V and J ends were trimmed by 5 bases and 3 bases, with 13 bases remaining between them. This CDR3 contains 14 residues. The germline gives CDR1 MNHNS, CDR2 SASEGT. This clone was observed a few times. 60 Vbeta and 13 Jbeta primers were used in PCR. Generated by immunoSEQ multiplex PCR, the TCRdb table keeps only in-frame clones and is missing some. The sample lists some 160,000 clones, around 80% seen once, with approximately 0.73% in the top ten. The source of this sequence is a woman aged 40 to 49 in good health and CMV-seronegative. The sample consisted of PBMCs. This rearrangement joins TRBV6-1 to TRBJ1-1; perhaps TRBD1 as D (6 bases). CDR3 region: CASSSTGYDTEAFF. The CDR3 DNA sequence: TGTGCCAGCAGTTCAACAGGGTATGACACTGAAGCTTTCTTT.